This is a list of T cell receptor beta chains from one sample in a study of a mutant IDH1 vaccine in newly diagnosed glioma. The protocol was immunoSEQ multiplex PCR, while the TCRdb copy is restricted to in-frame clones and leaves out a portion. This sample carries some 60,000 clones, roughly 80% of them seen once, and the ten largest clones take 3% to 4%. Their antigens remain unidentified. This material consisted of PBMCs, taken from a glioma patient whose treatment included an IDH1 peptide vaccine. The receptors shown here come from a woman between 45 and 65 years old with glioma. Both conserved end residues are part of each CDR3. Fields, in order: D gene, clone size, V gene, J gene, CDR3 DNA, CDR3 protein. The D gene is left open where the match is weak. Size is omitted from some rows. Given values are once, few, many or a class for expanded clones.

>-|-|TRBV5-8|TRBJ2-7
TGTGCCAGCAGCTTCGGCTACGCCTCCTACGAGCAGTACTTC
CASSFGYASYEQYF
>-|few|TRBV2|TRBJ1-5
TGTGCCAGCAGTGAAGCGCTTGGGAAGGGCAATCAGCCCCAGCATTTT
CASSEALGKGNQPQHF
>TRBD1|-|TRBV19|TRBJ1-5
TGTGCCAGTACGGACAGGGCAAGCAATCAGCCCCAGCATTTT
CASTDRASNQPQHF
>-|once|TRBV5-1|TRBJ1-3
TGCGCCAGCAGCAACGGGATGACAGGATGGAACACCATATATTTT
CASSNGMTGWNTIYF
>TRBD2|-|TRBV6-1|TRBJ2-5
TGTGCCAGCAGTGTTAGCGGGGGGAACCAAGAGACCCAGTACTTC
CASSVSGGNQETQYF
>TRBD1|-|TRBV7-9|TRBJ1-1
TGTGCCAGCAGCGGGCGACAGGGGAACACTGAAGCTTTCTTT
CASSGRQGNTEAFF
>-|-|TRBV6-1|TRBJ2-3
TGTGCCAGCCGCGGCGGTTTGGCAGATACGCAGTATTTT
CASRGGLADTQYF
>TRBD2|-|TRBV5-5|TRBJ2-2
TGTGCCAGCAGCTCCGAGCCGGGACTAGTTCCCGGGGAGCTGTTTTTT
CASSSEPGLVPGELFF
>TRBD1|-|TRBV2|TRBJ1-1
TGTGCCAGCAGGGGGGAGGGGGCCACTGAAGCTTTCTTT
CASRGEGATEAFF
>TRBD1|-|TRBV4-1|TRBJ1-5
TGCGCCAGCAGCCAAGAGGTCAGGGGGAGTCAGCCCCAGCATTTT
CASSQEVRGSQPQHF
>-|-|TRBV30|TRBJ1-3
TGTGCCTGGAGTGGCCTCCACTCTGGAAACACCATATATTTT
CAWSGLHSGNTIYF
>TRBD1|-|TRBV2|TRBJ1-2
TGTGCCAGCAACGGACAGGGGGCGCGGTTCGGTGGCTACACCTTC
CASNGQGARFGGYTF
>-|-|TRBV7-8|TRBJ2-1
TGTGCCAGCAGCCGGAGGCCCTACAATGAGCAGTTCTTC
CASSRRPYNEQFF
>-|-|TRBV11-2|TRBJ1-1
TGTGCCAGCAGCCCAGCTAGGGTGGAAGCTTTCTTT
CASSPARVEAFF
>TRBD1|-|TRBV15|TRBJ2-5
TGTGCCACCAGCAGAGATCAGGCGACAGGGTACCAAGAGACCCAGTACTTC
CATSRDQATGYQETQYF
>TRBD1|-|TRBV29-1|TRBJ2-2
TGCAGCGTGATGACAGGGCGGAACACCGGGGAGCTGTTTTTT
CSVMTGRNTGELFF
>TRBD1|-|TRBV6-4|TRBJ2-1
TGTGCCAGCAGCCAGGGGGCATATACGTACAATGAGCAGTTCTTC
CASSQGAYTYNEQFF
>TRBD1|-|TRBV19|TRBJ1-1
TGTGCCAGTAGTATCCCCCCAGGGGGCGCCGGGGTGAGCACTGAAGCTTTCTTT
CASSIPPGGAGVSTEAFF
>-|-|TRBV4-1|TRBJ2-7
TGCGCCAGCAGCCAAGCCGGGACGATCAACTACGAGCAGTACTTC
CASSQAGTINYEQYF
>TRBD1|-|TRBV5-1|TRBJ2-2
TGCGCCAGCAGCTTGGGCCAGGGGGCGAACACCGGGGAGCTGTTTTTT
CASSLGQGANTGELFF
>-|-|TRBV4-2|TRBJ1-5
TGTGCCAGCAGCCAAGTAGGGCAGGACAATCAGCCCCAGCATTTT
CASSQVGQDNQPQHF
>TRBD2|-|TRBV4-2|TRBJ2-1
TGTGCCAGCAGCCGGGGGCGGGGGGAATACAATGAGCAGTTCTTC
CASSRGRGEYNEQFF
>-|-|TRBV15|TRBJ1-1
TGTGCCACCAGCAGAGGACGGACCGAAAACACTGAAGCTTTCTTT
CATSRGRTENTEAFF
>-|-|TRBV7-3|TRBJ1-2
TGTGCCAGGAGAAGAAAGGGGGGTCGAGGGGGCTACACCTTC
CARRRKGGRGGYTF
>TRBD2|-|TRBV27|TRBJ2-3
TGTGCCAGCAGTTTAACAGCGGGGGGTTTCACAGATACGCAGTATTTT
CASSLTAGGFTDTQYF
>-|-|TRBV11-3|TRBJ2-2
TGTGCCAGCAGCTTACCTACTGGGAACACCGGGGAGCTGTTTTTT
CASSLPTGNTGELFF
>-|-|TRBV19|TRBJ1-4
TGTGCCAGTCTGGGCGCCAGGGCAGGGGAAAAACTGTTTTTT
CASLGARAGEKLFF
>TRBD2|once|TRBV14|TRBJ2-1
TGTGCCAGCAGCCACCTTACTAGCGGGGGTGGGAATGAGCAGTTCTTC
CASSHLTSGGGNEQFF
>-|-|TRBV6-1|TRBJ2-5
TGTGCCAGCCTCAGGGGGGCGTACCAAGAGACCCAGTACTTC
CASLRGAYQETQYF
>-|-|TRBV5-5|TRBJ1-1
TGTGCCAGCAGGGTAACAGGGAACACTGAAGCTTTCTTT
CASRVTGNTEAFF
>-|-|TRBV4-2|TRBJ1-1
TGTGCCAGCAGCCAAGATATAGGGAGCACTGAAGCTTTCTTT
CASSQDIGSTEAFF
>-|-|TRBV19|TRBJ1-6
TGTGCCAGTAGATCCAGGGGTAATCTTAATTCACCCCTCCACTTT
CASRSRGNLNSPLHF
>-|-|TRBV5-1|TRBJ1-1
TGCGCCAGCAGGGGTCAGGCCATGAACACTGAAGCTTTCTTT
CASRGQAMNTEAFF
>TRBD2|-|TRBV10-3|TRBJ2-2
TGTGCCATCAGTGAGGCCTTACTAGCGGGGGCGAACACCGGGGAGCTGTTTTTT
CAISEALLAGANTGELFF
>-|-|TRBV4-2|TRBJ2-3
TGTGCCAGCAGCCCTCGGGACCAGAAAGATACGCAGTATTTT
CASSPRDQKDTQYF
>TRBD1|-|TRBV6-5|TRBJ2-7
TGTGCCAGCAGCCCCGGGACAGCCGTCTGGGGGCAGTACTTC
CASSPGTAVWGQYF
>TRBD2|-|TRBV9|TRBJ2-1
TGTGCCAGCAGGGGCGGGGGGGCCCACAATGAGCAGTTCTTC
CASRGGGAHNEQFF
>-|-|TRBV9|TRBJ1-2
TGTGCCAGCAGCGTACGGGGGGACTATGGCTACACCTTC
CASSVRGDYGYTF
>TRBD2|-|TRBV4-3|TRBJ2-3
TGCGCCAGCAGCCCCGCTAGCGGGATCGCAGATACGCAGTATTTT
CASSPASGIADTQYF
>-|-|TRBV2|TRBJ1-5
TGTGCCAGCAGCCTTGGACCACCCGCCAGACATAGCAATCAGCCCCAGCATTTT
CASSLGPPARHSNQPQHF
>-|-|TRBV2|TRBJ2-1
TGTGCCAGCAGTGAAGCGCCAGCGATTTGGAATGAGCAGTTCTTC
CASSEAPAIWNEQFF
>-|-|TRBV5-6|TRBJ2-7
TGTGCCAGCAGCGGGGCATTAAACGAGCAGTACTTC
CASSGALNEQYF
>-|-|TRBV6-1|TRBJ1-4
TGTGCCAGCAGTGCCCGAGGAGATGCTAATGAAAAACTGTTTTTT
CASSARGDANEKLFF
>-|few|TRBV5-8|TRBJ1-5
TGTGCCAGCAGCAACGGGCTCCCCAATCAGCCCCAGCATTTT
CASSNGLPNQPQHF
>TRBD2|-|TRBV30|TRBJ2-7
TGTGCCTGGAGTCCGGCCAGCGGGAGGTACGAGCAGTACTTC
CAWSPASGRYEQYF
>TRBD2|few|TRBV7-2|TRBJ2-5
TGTGCCAGCAGCCTTAGCGGGGGTGAGACCCAGTACTTC
CASSLSGGETQYF
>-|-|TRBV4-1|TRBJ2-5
TGCGCCAGCAGCCCCTCACCAGTCGAAGAGACCCAGTACTTC
CASSPSPVEETQYF
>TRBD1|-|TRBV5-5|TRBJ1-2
TGTGCCAGCAGCTTGGCCGGGACAGGGTTCATCTATGGCTACACCTTC
CASSLAGTGFIYGYTF
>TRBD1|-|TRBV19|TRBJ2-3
TGTGCCAGTAGGAGGGAAAGGGGGCGTTCAGATACGCAGTATTTT
CASRRERGRSDTQYF
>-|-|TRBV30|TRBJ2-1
TGTGCCTGGAGTGCCGGGACTTACAATGAGCAGTTCTTC
CAWSAGTYNEQFF
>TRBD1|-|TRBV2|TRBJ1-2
TGTGCCTCGACCCGTGACAGGGACTATGGCTACACCTTC
CASTRDRDYGYTF
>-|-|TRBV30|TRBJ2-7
TGTGCCTGGAGAGGGGGTTCCTACGAGCAGTACTTC
CAWRGGSYEQYF
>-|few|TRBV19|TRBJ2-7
TGTGCCAGTAGCCGGACATGGACAGACCGATCCTACGAGCAGTACTTC
CASSRTWTDRSYEQYF
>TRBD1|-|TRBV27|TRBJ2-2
TGTGCCAGCAGTTTACTCCCAGGGGGCATCACCGGGGAGCTGTTTTTT
CASSLLPGGITGELFF
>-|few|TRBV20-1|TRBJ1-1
TGCAGTGCTACGAACACTGAAGCTTTCTTT
CSATNTEAFF
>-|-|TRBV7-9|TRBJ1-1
TGTGCCAGCACCTACGGCGACACTGAAGCTTTCTTT
CASTYGDTEAFF
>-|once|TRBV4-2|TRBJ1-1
TGTGCCAGCAGCCAAGTATCCCCTAGGGGGGCTGAAGCTTTCTTT
CASSQVSPRGAEAFF
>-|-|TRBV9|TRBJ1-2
TGTGCCAGCAGCGTTGCTCAAACGACGGGGGGGTCATATGGCTACACCTTC
CASSVAQTTGGSYGYTF
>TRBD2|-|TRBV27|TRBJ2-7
TGTGCCAGCAGTCGGACTAGCGGGGCCTACGAGCAGTACTTC
CASSRTSGAYEQYF
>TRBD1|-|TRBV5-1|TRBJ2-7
TGCGCCAGCAGCTTGGGAATCCCGGGACAGGGTTTCAACGAGCAGTACTTC
CASSLGIPGQGFNEQYF